A single sample gave rise to the 5 T cell receptor beta chains below, sequenced in a study of Ad26.COV2.S vaccination and SARS-CoV-2 variants. The assay was immunoSEQ multiplex PCR, and TCRdb's table has in-frame clones only and misses some. The table shows about 420,000 clones, with 85% to 90% occurring only once. Treatment indicated: around 19 received Ad26.COV2.S at low or high dose, single or two shots; several received placebo; per-sample allocation not given. Collection of samples fell on day 63 after the first vaccine or placebo injection. The source material was peripheral blood, sampled in a trial of Ad26.COV2.S vaccine versus placebo. These receptors were taken from a person between 18 and 65 years old who received the Ad26.COV2.S COVID-19 vaccine or a placebo.

The rearrangement joins TRBV7-2 to TRBJ2-7; 7 positions agree with TRBD1. In germline, CDR1 is SGHTA, CDR2 FQGNSA. The CDR3 runs 17 residues. V dropped 1 base and J dropped 8; count of bases not matched to a gene: 17. CDR3 bases: TGTGCCAGCAGCTTAGAGAGGTTCAGGGGGATTGGGGAGCAGCAGTACTTC. Translation gives CASSLERFRGIGEQQYF.

The V and J genes are TRBV5-1 and TRBJ2-7, with 7 bases fitting TRBD1. This CDR3 is built from 16 residues. V dropped 1 base and J dropped 0; count of bases not matched to a gene: 7. Per germline, CDR1 SGHRS and CDR2 YFSETQ. Written as DNA, the CDR3 is TGCGCCAGCAGCTTGCGGTACAGGGGAAGCTCCTACGAGCAGTACTTC. This translates into CASSLRYRGSSYEQYF.

This clone was found once. This chain joins TRBV19 and TRBJ1-1; no firm D call. The CDR3 consists of 15 residues. Trimming stripped 3 bases from V and 1 base from J, with 12 bases between. CDR1 and CDR2 (germline): LNHDA, SQIVND (reference sequence). CDR3 DNA sequence: TGTGCCAGTAGTATTTTTGGCAGTTCGAACACTGAAGCTTTCTTT. Translated: CASSIFGSSNTEAFF.

V gene TRBV29-1 combines with J gene TRBJ1-2; D not resolved. Germline CDR1 reads SQVTM; CDR2 reads ANQGSEA. Trimming took 8 bases from V and 4 from J, leaving 17 bases between them. The CDR3 length is 13 residues. The CDR3 nucleotides read TGCAGCTACTCCTCCACCAATTTCTATGGCTACACCTTC. Residues: CSYSSTNFYGYTF.

This chain connects TRBV19 to TRBJ1-1, with D tentatively TRBD1 (6 bases). CDR3 length: 14 residues. Trimming pared 7 bases from V and 5 bases from J, leaving 17 bases between. CDR1 and CDR2 (germline): LNHDA, SQIVND (reference sequence). Here the CDR3 reads CASTPHRDRTEAFF. CDR3 in DNA: TGTGCCAGTACCCCCCACAGGGATAGAACTGAAGCTTTCTTT.